This entry features one T cell receptor beta chain sequence. The target antigen is unknown. The protocol was immunoSEQ multiplex PCR, while the TCRdb copy is restricted to in-frame clones and leaves out a portion. The sample carries tens of thousands of clones, around 80% recorded once. The data were taken from a study of OX40 agonist ivuxolimab in advanced cancers. Study-level information: Prior therapy, whether anti-PD-1, anti-PD-L1 or anti-CTLA-4, was allowed, and approximately 40% had some.

Study findings and constraints: Partial responders at 0.1-3.0 mg/kg showed near-lowest clonal expansion. With doses of 0.1 to 3.0 mg/kg, CD4+ and CD8+ blood T cells had undergone clonal expansion by week 6.

Germline CDR1 and CDR2: SGHNT and YYREEE (reference sequence). This CDR3 contains 17 residues. Trimming removed 4 bases from V and 4 bases from J, with 21 bases in between. The specimen was CD4+ or CD8+ T cells sorted from blood, collected in a trial of the OX40 agonist ivuxolimab. This clonotype was obtained from an adult with an advanced solid tumor such as melanoma, head and neck, liver or kidney cancer. The V call is TRBV5-4, the J call TRBJ2-1; D is possibly TRBD2 (5 bases). In DNA, the CDR3 is TGTGCCAGCAGCCCCAAGACCCTAGCTATTGCATACAATGAGCAGTTCTTC. Protein sequence: CASSPKTLAIAYNEQFF.